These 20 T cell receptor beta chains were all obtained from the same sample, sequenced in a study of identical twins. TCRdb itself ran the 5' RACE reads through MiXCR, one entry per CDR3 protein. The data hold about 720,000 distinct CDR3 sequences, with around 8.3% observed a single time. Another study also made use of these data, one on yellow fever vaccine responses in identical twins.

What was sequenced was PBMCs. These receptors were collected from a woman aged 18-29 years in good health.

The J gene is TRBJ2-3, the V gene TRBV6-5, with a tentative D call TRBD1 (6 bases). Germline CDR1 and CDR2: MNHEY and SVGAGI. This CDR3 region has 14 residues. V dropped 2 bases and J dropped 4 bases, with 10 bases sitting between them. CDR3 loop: CASSYGTGSDTQYF. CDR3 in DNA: TGTGCCAGCAGTTACGGTACAGGGTCAGATACGCAGTATTTT.

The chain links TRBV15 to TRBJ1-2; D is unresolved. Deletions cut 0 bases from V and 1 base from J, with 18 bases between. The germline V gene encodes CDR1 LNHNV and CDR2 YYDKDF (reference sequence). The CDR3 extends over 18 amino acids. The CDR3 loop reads CATSRDPLREKLNYGYTF. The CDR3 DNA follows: TGTGCCACCAGCAGAGATCCGCTGAGGGAGAAACTTAACTATGGCTACACCTTC.

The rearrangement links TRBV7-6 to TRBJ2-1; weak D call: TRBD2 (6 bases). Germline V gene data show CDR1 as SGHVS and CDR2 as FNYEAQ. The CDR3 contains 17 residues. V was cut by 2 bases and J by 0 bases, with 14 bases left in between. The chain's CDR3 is CASSLNVGGSSYNEQFF. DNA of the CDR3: TGTGCCAGCAGCTTAAATGTTGGAGGGAGCTCCTACAATGAGCAGTTCTTC.

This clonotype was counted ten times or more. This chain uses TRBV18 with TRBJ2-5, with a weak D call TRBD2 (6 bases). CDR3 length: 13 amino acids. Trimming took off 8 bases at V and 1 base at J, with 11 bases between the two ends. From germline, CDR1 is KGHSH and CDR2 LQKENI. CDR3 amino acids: CASSPGLQETQYF. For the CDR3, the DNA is TGTGCCAGCAGCCCGGGACTCCAAGAGACCCAGTACTTC.

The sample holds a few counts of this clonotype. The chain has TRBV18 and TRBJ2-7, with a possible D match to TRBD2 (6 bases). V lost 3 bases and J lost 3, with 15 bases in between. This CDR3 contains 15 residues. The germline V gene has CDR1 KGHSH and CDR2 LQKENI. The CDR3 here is CASSPYRDLYYEQYF. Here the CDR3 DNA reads TGTGCCAGCTCACCCTACCGGGACTTATACTACGAGCAGTACTTC.

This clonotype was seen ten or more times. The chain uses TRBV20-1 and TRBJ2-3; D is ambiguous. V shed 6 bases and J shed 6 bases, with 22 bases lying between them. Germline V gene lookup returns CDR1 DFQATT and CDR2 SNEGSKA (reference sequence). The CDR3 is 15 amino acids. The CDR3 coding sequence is TGCAGTGCAACCCACCTGGCGGACGTGGGCGATACGCAGTATTTT. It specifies CSATHLADVGDTQYF.

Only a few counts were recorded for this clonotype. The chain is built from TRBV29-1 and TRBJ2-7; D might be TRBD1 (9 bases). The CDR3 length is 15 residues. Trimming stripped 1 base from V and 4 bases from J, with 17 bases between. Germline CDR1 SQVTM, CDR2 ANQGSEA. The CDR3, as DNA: TGCAGCGTTGAAGCCGACAGGGGGACTAGTTACGAGCAGTACTTC. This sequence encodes CSVEADRGTSYEQYF.

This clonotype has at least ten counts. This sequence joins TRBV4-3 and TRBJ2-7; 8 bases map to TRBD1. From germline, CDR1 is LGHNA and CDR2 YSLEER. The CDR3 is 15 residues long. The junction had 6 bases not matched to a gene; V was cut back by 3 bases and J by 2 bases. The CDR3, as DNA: TGCGCCAGCAGCCATACACAGGACAGGGCCTACGAGCAGTACTTC. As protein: CASSHTQDRAYEQYF.

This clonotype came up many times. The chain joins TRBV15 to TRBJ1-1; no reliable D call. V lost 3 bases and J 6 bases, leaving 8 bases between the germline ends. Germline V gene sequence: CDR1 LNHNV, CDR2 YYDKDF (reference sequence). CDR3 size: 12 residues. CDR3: CATSRESSEAFF. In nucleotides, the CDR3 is TGTGCCACCAGCAGGGAAAGCTCTGAAGCTTTCTTT.

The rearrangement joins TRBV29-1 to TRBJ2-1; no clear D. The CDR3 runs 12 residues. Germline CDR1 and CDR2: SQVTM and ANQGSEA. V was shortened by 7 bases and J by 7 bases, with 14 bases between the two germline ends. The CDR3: CSGLPNGNEQFF. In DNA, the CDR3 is TGCAGCGGCCTTCCCAACGGTAATGAGCAGTTCTTC.

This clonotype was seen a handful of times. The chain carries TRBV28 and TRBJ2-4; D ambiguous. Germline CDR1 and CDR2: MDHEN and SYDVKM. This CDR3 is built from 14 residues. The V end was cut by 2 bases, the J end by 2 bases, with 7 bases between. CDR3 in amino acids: CASSLPGSKNIQYF. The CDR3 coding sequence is TGTGCCAGCAGTTTACCCGGTTCCAAAAACATTCAGTACTTC.

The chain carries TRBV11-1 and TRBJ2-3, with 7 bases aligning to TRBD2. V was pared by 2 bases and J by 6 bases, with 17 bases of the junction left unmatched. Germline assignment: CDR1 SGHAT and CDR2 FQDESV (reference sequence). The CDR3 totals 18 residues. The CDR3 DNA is TGTGCCAGCAGCTTATTGACTTTTGGGGGGAGGGCCTTGGATACGCAGTATTTT. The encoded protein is CASSLLTFGGRALDTQYF.

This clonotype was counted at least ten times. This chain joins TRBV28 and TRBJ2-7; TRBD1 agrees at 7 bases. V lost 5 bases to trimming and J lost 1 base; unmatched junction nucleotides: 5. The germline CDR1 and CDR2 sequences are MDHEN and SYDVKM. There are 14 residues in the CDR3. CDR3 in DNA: TGTGCCAGCAGTCTTTGGGACAGTTCCTACGAGCAGTACTTC. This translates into CASSLWDSSYEQYF.

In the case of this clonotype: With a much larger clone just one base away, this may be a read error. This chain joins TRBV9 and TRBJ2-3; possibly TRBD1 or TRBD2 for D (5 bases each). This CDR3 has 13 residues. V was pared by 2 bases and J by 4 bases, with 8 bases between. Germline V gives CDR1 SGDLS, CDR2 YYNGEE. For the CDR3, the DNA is TGTGCCAGCAGCGTCGGGGCCCCAGATACGCAGTATTTT. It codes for CASSVGAPDTQYF.

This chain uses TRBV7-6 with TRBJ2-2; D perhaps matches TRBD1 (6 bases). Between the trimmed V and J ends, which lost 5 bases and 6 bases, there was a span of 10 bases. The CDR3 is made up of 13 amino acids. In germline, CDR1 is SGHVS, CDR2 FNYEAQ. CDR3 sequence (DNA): TGTGCCAGCAGCAACAGGGTTGCCGGGGAGCTGTTTTTT. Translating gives CASSNRVAGELFF.

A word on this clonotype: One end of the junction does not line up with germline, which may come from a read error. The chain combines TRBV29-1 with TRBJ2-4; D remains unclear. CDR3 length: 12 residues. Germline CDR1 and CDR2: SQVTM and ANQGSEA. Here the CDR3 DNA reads TGCAGCGTTGCCAATGCAGAAAACAGTCAGTACTTC. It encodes CSVANAENSQYF. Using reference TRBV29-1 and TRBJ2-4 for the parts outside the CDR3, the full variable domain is SAVISQKPSRDICQRGTSLTIQCQVDSQVTMMFWYRQQPGQSLTLIATANQGSEATYESGFVIDKFPISRPNLTFSTLTVSNMSPEDSSIYLCSVANAENSQYFGAGTRLSVL.

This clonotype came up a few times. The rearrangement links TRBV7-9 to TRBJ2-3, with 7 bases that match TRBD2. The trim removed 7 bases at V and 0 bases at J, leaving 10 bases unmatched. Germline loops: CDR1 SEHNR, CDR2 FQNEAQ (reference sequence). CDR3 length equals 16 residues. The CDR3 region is CASTLPGGLSTDTQYF. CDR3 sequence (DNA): TGTGCCAGCACCCTGCCCGGGGGGTTAAGCACAGATACGCAGTATTTT.

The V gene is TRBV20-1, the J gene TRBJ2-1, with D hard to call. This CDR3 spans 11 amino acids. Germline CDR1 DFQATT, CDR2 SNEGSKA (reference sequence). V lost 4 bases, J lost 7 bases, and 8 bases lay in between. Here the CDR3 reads CSAKGPNEQFF. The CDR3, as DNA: TGCAGTGCTAAGGGCCCAAATGAGCAGTTCTTC.

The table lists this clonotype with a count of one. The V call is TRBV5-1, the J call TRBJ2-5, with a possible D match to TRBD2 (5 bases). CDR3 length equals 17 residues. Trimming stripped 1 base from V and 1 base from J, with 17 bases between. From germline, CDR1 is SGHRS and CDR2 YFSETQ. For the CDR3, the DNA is TGCGCCAGCAGCTTGCCCGGGTTGGCGGGTCCCCAAGAGACCCAGTACTTC. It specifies CASSLPGLAGPQETQYF.

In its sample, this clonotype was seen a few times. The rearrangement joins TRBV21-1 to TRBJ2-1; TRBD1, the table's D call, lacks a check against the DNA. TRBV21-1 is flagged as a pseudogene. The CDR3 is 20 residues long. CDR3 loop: CASSKPPPGPGQGARPKQFF. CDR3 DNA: TGTGCCAGCAGCAAGCCCCCTCCGGGCCCGGGACAGGGGGCCAGGCCTAAGCAGTTCTTC.